This T cell receptor (beta chain) derives from a study of T-cell reconstitution after alpha-beta-depleted transplantation in children. Trimming pared 1 base from V and 4 bases from J, leaving 8 bases between. Germline CDR1 reads MNHEY; CDR2 reads SVGEGT. CDR3 length: 14 amino acids. Researchers prepared the TCRbeta library using unique molecular identifiers, the study reports. MiXCR, applied by TCRdb to the PCR reads, yields one record per CDR3 protein. The sample records about 420,000 distinct CDR3 sequences, roughly 11% being singletons. This specimen consisted of PBMCs from the stem cell graft donor, obtained from the stem cell graft. The TCR sequence derives from a human donor who donated a stem cell graft to a child with acute myeloid leukemia. The chain links TRBV6-2 or TRBV6-3 to TRBJ2-1; tentative D call: TRBD1 (6 bases). The CDR3 DNA sequence: TGTGCCAGCAGTTACTTCGGACAGTACAATGAGCAGTTCTTC. Its protein is CASSYFGQYNEQFF.